The T cell receptor (beta chain) described here comes from a study of blood T cell repertoires in COVID-19. Study-wide background: Italy, Spain and the United States were the sources of the convalescent and acute COVID-19 samples. PBMCs, B-cell-depleted T cells, or T cells were the source of the cDNA or gDNA that made up the material.

Germline V gene data show CDR1 as SGHVS and CDR2 as FNYEAQ. The CDR3 loop spans 11 amino acids. V was clipped by 5 bases and J by 1 base, with 2 bases between them. Methods used by the authors: Reference gene primers were amplified, and this amplification served to estimate nucleated cell counts. Only in-frame clones appear in the TCRdb table, and some are missing; sequencing was by immunoSEQ multiplex PCR. V and J calls and clone size are copied from that table; D and trimming were computed from the DNA. This sample yields some 360,000 clones, of which around 90% are seen a single time; 3% to 4.5% belongs to the top ten.

The material sequenced was peripheral blood. This rearrangement joins TRBV7-6 to TRBJ1-1; D uncertain. The TCR sequence derives from a woman aged 60 to 75 with COVID-19, enrolled during active disease. The DNA of the CDR3 is TGTGCCAGCAGCCGGAACACTGAAGCTTTCTTT. It encodes CASSRNTEAFF.